This T cell receptor beta chain derives from a study of T cell repertoires in cytomegalovirus infection. This clonotype was seen ten or more times. TCRdb re-derived calls from the reads in MiXCR, one entry per CDR3 protein. The table has nearly 650,000 distinct CDR3 sequences, less than 25% seen once. The junction had 5 bases not matched to a gene; V was cut back by 6 bases and J by 6 bases. Germline V gives CDR1 MNHNS, CDR2 SASEGT. This CDR3 has 14 residues. The clonotype originates from a human donor in good health (CMV status not recorded). Some clones in this sample may be carry-over from other donors' samples. The V gene is TRBV6-1, the J gene TRBJ2-1; 10 bases are a match to TRBD1. The sample taken for sequencing was CD8+ T cells from PBMCs. CDR3 amino acids: CASSLGTGVNEQFF. For the CDR3, the DNA is TGTGCCAGCAGCCTCGGGACAGGGGTCAATGAGCAGTTCTTC.